Each of the 9 T cell receptor beta chains below was sequenced from the same sample in a study of technical replicates of blood from several donors (dated by TCRdb to about 2017). Library creation used the immunoSEQ multiplex PCR assay. TCRdb retrieved this table from immuneACCESS and kept in-frame rearrangements only. Not all clones are present; in checked studies, unresolved V genes account for under half, and no reason is known for the remainder. The sample records approximately 58,000 clones, 70% to 90% of which are singletons. The ten largest clones take up about 4.8% of the sample. The material sequenced was PBMCs. The receptors here all came from a human donor in good health. Some clones in this sample may be carry-over from other donors' samples.

CDR3 in DNA: TGTGCCAGCAGCCAAAGGGACAATACGTTGGTCGAGACCCAGTACTTC. It yields the protein CASSQRDNTLVETQYF. This chain uses TRBV11-2 with TRBJ2-5, with D possibly matching TRBD1 (6 bases). The CDR3 loop spans 16 amino acids. Trimming shortened V by 5 bases and J by 5 bases, and 21 bases separated the two germline ends. Germline V CDR1 and CDR2: SGHAT, FQNNGV.

This chain connects TRBV5-6 to TRBJ2-5; 10 nucleotides match TRBD2. Germline V gives CDR1 SGHDT, CDR2 YYEEEE. Trimming at V came to 5 bases and at J to 5 bases, leaving 9 bases not matched to a gene. The CDR3 spans 15 residues. Here the CDR3 reads CASSRLAGLGETQYF. As DNA, the CDR3 is TGTGCCAGCAGTCGACTAGCGGGCTTGGGGGAGACCCAGTACTTC.

V is TRBV30 and J is TRBJ2-3, with D perhaps matching TRBD1 (6 bases). The CDR3 sequence is 14 residues long. CDR1 and CDR2 from the germline V gene are GTSNPN and SVGIG (reference sequence). The CDR3 reads CATSTGDGADTQYF. In DNA, the CDR3 is TGTGCGACTTCGACAGGAGATGGGGCAGATACGCAGTATTTT.

The rearrangement joins TRBV25-1 to TRBJ2-2; perhaps TRBD2 as D (6 bases). The CDR3 runs to 13 residues. CDR1 is MGHDK, CDR2 SYGVNS, per germline. The ends were cut back, 5 bases at V and 6 bases at J, with 10 bases in the middle. The CDR3 region is CASSSPGAGELFF. The CDR3 bases are TGTGCCAGCAGTTCCCCGGGAGCCGGGGAGCTGTTTTTT. The whole variable domain, filled in from reference TRBV25-1 and TRBJ2-2, reads EADIYQTPRYLVIGTGKKITLECSQTMGHDKMYWYQQDPGMELHLIHYSYGVNSTEKGDLSSESTVSRIRTEHFPLTLESARPSHTSQYLCASSSPGAGELFFGEGSRLTVL.

The chain has TRBV19 and TRBJ2-1; tentatively, D is TRBD2 (6 bases). V gave up 4 bases and J gave up 16 bases, with 17 bases separating them. The CDR3 has 12 amino acids. The V gene's germline CDR1 is LNHDA and CDR2 SQIVND (reference sequence). The CDR3 spells CASSTSGGASFF. CDR3 sequence (DNA): TGTGCCAGTAGTACCTCTGGCGGGGCCTCTTTCTTC.

The chain links TRBV7-2 to TRBJ2-7; 8 nucleotides match TRBD2. Germline V gene data show CDR1 as SGHTA and CDR2 as FQGNSA. CDR3 size: 14 residues. V lost 3 bases, J lost 2 bases, and 3 bases stayed unmatched. The CDR3 coding sequence is TGTGCCAGCAGCTTCAGGCGGGGGGCCTACGAGCAGTACTTC. Translating it yields CASSFRRGAYEQYF.

The chain links TRBV5-4 to TRBJ1-6; D is possibly TRBD1 (6 bases). The CDR3 is made up of 15 amino acids. The V end lost 4 bases, the J end lost 11 bases, and 19 bases lay between the germline ends. Germline loops: CDR1 SGHNT, CDR2 YYREEE (reference sequence). Here the CDR3 DNA reads TGTGCCAGCAGCAGAAGCCAGGGGCCCCAAACACCCCTCCACTTT. As protein: CASSRSQGPQTPLHF.

The chain uses TRBV11-2 and TRBJ2-1; 11 bases are a match to TRBD2. Trimming at V came to 3 bases and at J to 6 bases, leaving 4 bases not matched to a gene. CDR3 length equals 15 residues. Germline V gene sequence: CDR1 SGHAT, CDR2 FQNNGV. The CDR3 reads CASSFSGGAGNEQFF. The CDR3 DNA sequence: TGTGCCAGCAGCTTTAGCGGGGGGGCCGGCAATGAGCAGTTCTTC. The whole variable domain, remainder taken from reference TRBV11-2 and TRBJ2-1, is EAGVAQSPRYKIIEKRQSVAFWCNPISGHATLYWYQQILGQGPKLLIQFQNNGVVDDSQLPKDRFSAERLKGVDSTLKIQPAKLEDSAVYLCASSFSGGAGNEQFFGPGTRLTVL.

The chain combines TRBV7-3 with TRBJ2-1; maybe TRBD2 (5 bases). The CDR3 consists of 12 residues. The V gene lost 5 bases and the J gene lost 8 bases, with 10 bases spanning the gap. From germline, CDR1 is SGHTA and CDR2 FQGTGA. CDR3 sequence reads: CASSTSLDEQFF. DNA for the CDR3: TGTGCCAGCAGCACTAGTCTCGATGAGCAGTTCTTC.